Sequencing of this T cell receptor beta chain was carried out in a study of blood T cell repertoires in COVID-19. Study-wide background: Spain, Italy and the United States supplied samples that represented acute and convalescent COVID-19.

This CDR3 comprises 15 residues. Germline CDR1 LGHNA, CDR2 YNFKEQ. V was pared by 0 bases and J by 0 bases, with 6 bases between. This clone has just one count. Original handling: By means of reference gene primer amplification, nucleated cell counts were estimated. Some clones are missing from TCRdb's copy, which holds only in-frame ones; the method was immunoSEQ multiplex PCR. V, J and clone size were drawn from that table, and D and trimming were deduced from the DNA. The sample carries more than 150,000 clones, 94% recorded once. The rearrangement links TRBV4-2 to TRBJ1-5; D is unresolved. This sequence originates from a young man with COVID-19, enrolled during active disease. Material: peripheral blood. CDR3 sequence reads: CASSQDPYSNQPQHF. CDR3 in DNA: TGTGCCAGCAGCCAAGATCCCTATAGCAATCAGCCCCAGCATTTT.